Listed below are T cell receptor beta chains from one sample, sequenced in a study of T cells in tumors after PD-1 blockade. Libraries were prepared by immunoSEQ multiplex PCR; TCRdb keeps only in-frame clonotypes and omits some of them. Counted here are about 20,000 clones, over 75% occurring once; the ten biggest clones make up roughly 27%. The sample consisted of PBMCs, taken before anti-PD-1 treatment. All receptors derive from a human donor with basal cell carcinoma. The CDR3 runs from the conserved cysteine through the conserved F or W. D genes are given only for firm matches. Where a row states a size, it is once, few, many or the class of an expanded clone; other rows omit it.

abundance | len | j_gene | d_gene | v_gene | CDR3nt | CDR3aa
- | 14 | TRBJ1-3 | - | TRBV6-5 | TGTGCCAGCAGTCCAGGGAGCTCTGGAAACACCATATATTTT | CASSPGSSGNTIYF
- | 15 | TRBJ2-3 | TRBD2 | TRBV5-1 | TGCGTCAGCAGCTTGGTTAGCGGGAGCACAGATACGCAGTATTTT | CVSSLVSGSTDTQYF
- | 12 | TRBJ2-2 | - | TRBV5-6 | TGTGCCAGCAGCTTGTCCGCCCGGGAGCTGTTTTTT | CASSLSARELFF
- | 14 | TRBJ2-3 | - | TRBV18 | TGTGCCAGCTCACCACTAAGGGGCACAGATACGCAGTATTTT | CASSPLRGTDTQYF
- | 14 | TRBJ1-1 | TRBD1 | TRBV9 | TGTGCCAGCAGCCTAGGACAGGGTAGGACTGAAGCTTTCTTT | CASSLGQGRTEAFF
few | 16 | TRBJ2-5 | TRBD1 | TRBV4-3 | TGCGCCAGCAGCCGCCGTGGACAGGGGCCTAAAGAGACCCAGTACTTC | CASSRRGQGPKETQYF
- | 14 | TRBJ1-2 | - | TRBV13 | TGTGCCAGCAGCGGTTACAGGGAGAACTATGGCTACACCTTC | CASSGYRENYGYTF
- | 16 | TRBJ2-3 | TRBD2 | TRBV6-5 | TGTGCCAGCAGTTACACAGCGGGGGGGCTTTCAGATACGCAGTATTTT | CASSYTAGGLSDTQYF
- | 13 | TRBJ2-1 | - | TRBV30 | TGTGCCTGGAGTGGGCGGGTAGACAATGAGCAGTTCTTC | CAWSGRVDNEQFF
- | 13 | TRBJ2-5 | TRBD1 | TRBV18 | TGTGCCAGCTCATCGAGGACAGGGGAGACCCAGTACTTC | CASSSRTGETQYF
- | 14 | TRBJ2-7 | - | TRBV6-5 | TGTGCCAGCAGAGTGGTAGAGGGTGCCTACGAGCAGTACTTC | CASRVVEGAYEQYF
- | 15 | TRBJ2-5 | TRBD1 | TRBV2 | TGTGCCAGCAGGAACGACAGGGCCGCTCAAGAGACCCAGTACTTC | CASRNDRAAQETQYF
large | 15 | TRBJ2-5 | - | TRBV15 | TGTGCCACCAGCAGAGAAAGAGGGGCGGTGGAGACCCAGTACTTC | CATSRERGAVETQYF
few | 15 | TRBJ1-4 | - | TRBV5-1 | TGCGCCAGCAGCTTGGATGGGGGCGGCGACGAAAAACTGTTTTTT | CASSLDGGGDEKLFF
- | 15 | TRBJ2-7 | - | TRBV28 | TGTGCCAGCAGTTTTCGGCATCTATGGGCTCAAGAGCAGTACTTC | CASSFRHLWAQEQYF
- | 14 | TRBJ2-2 | - | TRBV3-1/TRBV3-2 | TGTGCCAGCAGCCAAGGTCAACAGGGAGGGGAGCTGTTTTTT | CASSQGQQGGELFF
- | 15 | TRBJ1-2 | TRBD1 | TRBV5-1 | TGCGCCAGCAGCCTAGGGACAGGGAGCGGCTATGGCTACACCTTC | CASSLGTGSGYGYTF
- | 13 | TRBJ2-3 | - | TRBV19 | TGTGCCAGTAGATCTAGAGGCGGAGATACGCAGTATTTT | CASRSRGGDTQYF
- | 16 | TRBJ2-7 | - | TRBV27 | TGTGCCAGCAGTGCCCTAAAACCGGGACATCCCTACGAGCAGTACTTC | CASSALKPGHPYEQYF
- | 14 | TRBJ1-5 | - | TRBV2 | TGTGCCAGCAGTCCCAGTGGGAGCAATCAGCCCCAGCATTTT | CASSPSGSNQPQHF
few | 11 | TRBJ1-2 | - | TRBV4-3 | TGCGCCAGCAGCCAGGGGTCCGGCTACACCTTC | CASSQGSGYTF
once | 15 | TRBJ1-2 | - | TRBV6-1 | TGTGCCAGCAGTGAAGTCCAGTCCAGGTTCGACGGCTACACCTTC | CASSEVQSRFDGYTF
few | 19 | TRBJ2-1 | TRBD2 | TRBV2 | TGTCCCAGCAGTTACGGGTGGGCGCGGGAGGGGAGCTCCTACAATGAGCAGTTCTTC | CPSSYGWAREGSSYNEQFF
few | 13 | TRBJ1-5 | - | TRBV19 | TGTGCCAGTAGATTACAGGGAGATCAGCCCCAGCATTTT | CASRLQGDQPQHF
- | 15 | TRBJ2-1 | TRBD2 | TRBV2 | TGTGCCAGCAGGACTAGCGGGAGCTCCTACAATGAGCAGTTCTTC | CASRTSGSSYNEQFF
- | 16 | TRBJ1-1 | TRBD1 | TRBV12-5 | TGTGCTAGTGGTTTGCCCCTACAGGGGCCGAACACTGAAGCTTTCTTT | CASGLPLQGPNTEAFF
- | 16 | TRBJ2-1 | TRBD2 | TRBV5-1 | TGCGCCAGCAGCCAGACCGGACTAGCGGGAGCCAATGAGCAGTTCTTC | CASSQTGLAGANEQFF
- | 13 | TRBJ1-1 | - | TRBV2 | TGTGCCAGCAGTGCCTATCAGAACACTGAAGCTTTCTTT | CASSAYQNTEAFF
- | 16 | TRBJ1-1 | - | TRBV6-2/TRBV6-3 | TGTGCCAGCAGTTACGGCCTCGGGCGGCGAAACACTGAAGCTTTCTTT | CASSYGLGRRNTEAFF
few | 17 | TRBJ1-6 | - | TRBV25-1 | TGTGCCAGCAGTGAATATAGACTGGGACCCGGGGATTCACCCCTCCACTTT | CASSEYRLGPGDSPLHF
few | 14 | TRBJ2-1 | - | TRBV4-3 | TGCGCCAGCAGCCGAGTGTACAACCCCAATGAGCAGTTCTTC | CASSRVYNPNEQFF
- | 14 | TRBJ2-3 | - | TRBV5-4 | TGTGCCAGCAGCTTACCCCAGGGCACAGATACGCAGTATTTT | CASSLPQGTDTQYF
- | 13 | TRBJ2-2 | - | TRBV30 | TGTGCCTGGACAGGCAGGGGTACCGGGGAGCTGTTTTTT | CAWTGRGTGELFF
few | 13 | TRBJ1-5 | - | TRBV6-2/TRBV6-3 | TGTGCCAGCAGTTACGTGGGGGATCAGCCCCAGCATTTT | CASSYVGDQPQHF
- | 15 | TRBJ2-7 | TRBD1 | TRBV10-2 | TGCGCCAGCATGAGTCGGAGACAGGGGCAGAGAGAGCAGTACTTC | CASMSRRQGQREQYF
- | 14 | TRBJ2-5 | - | TRBV7-2 | TGTGCCAGCAGCTTAGCGCGGAACCAAGAGACCCAGTACTTC | CASSLARNQETQYF
- | 12 | TRBJ1-2 | - | TRBV3-1/TRBV3-2 | TGTGCCAGCAGCCAAGATGAAGGTGACTACACCTTC | CASSQDEGDYTF
- | 19 | TRBJ2-1 | - | TRBV2 | TGTGCCTGCAGTTATGGGGGGGCGCGGGCGGGGAGCTCCTACAATGAGCAGTTCTTC | CACSYGGARAGSSYNEQFF
- | 18 | TRBJ1-3 | TRBD1 | TRBV18 | TGTGCCAGCTCACCATTCCCTCTACAGGGGAACGCTGGAAACACCATATATTTT | CASSPFPLQGNAGNTIYF
few | 15 | TRBJ2-1 | - | TRBV6-5 | TGTGCCAGCAGACACTCAGGACGGCCCTACAATGAGCAGTTCTTC | CASRHSGRPYNEQFF
- | 17 | TRBJ1-4 | - | TRBV9 | TGTGCCAGCAGCGCCGGGCCGGGGGAGGTTGGTTCTGAAAAACTGTTTTTT | CASSAGPGEVGSEKLFF
- | 19 | TRBJ2-2 | TRBD2 | TRBV6-2/TRBV6-3 | TGTGCCAGCAGTGGGACTAGCGGGGGGGCCGTGACGAACACCGGGGAGCTGTTTTTT | CASSGTSGGAVTNTGELFF
- | 16 | TRBJ2-5 | - | TRBV10-2 | TGCGCCAGCAACCACGAGGGACACCACGGCCAAGAGACCCAGTACTTC | CASNHEGHHGQETQYF
- | 15 | TRBJ2-7 | TRBD2 | TRBV10-1 | TGCGCCAGCAGTGATACTAGCGGGAGTAGGTACGAGCAGTACTTC | CASSDTSGSRYEQYF
- | 15 | TRBJ2-3 | - | TRBV9 | TGTGCCAGCAGCGTAGCTAGGACGGGGACAGATACGCAGTATTTT | CASSVARTGTDTQYF
- | 16 | TRBJ2-3 | - | TRBV7-2 | TGTGCCAGCAGCTTAGGGGCCGCCCGCGGCACAGATACGCAGTATTTT | CASSLGAARGTDTQYF
- | 12 | TRBJ1-1 | - | TRBV6-5 | TGTGCCAGCAGTCCCGGACGGCATGAAGCTTTCTTT | CASSPGRHEAFF
- | 13 | TRBJ2-1 | - | TRBV7-9 | TGTGCCAGCAGCTTAGGAGAGTTAAATGAGCAGTTCTTC | CASSLGELNEQFF
- | 15 | TRBJ2-2 | - | TRBV7-3 | TGTGCCAGCAGCTTGAACCCCCGGGGGACCGGGGAGCTGTTTTTT | CASSLNPRGTGELFF
- | 15 | TRBJ2-1 | - | TRBV19 | TGTGCCAGTAGTACCTACAGGGGGGGCTACAATGAGCAGTTCTTC | CASSTYRGGYNEQFF
- | 14 | TRBJ1-1 | TRBD1 | TRBV5-4 | TGTGCCAGCAGCCCTAGGACAGGGGGCACTGAAGCTTTCTTT | CASSPRTGGTEAFF
- | 12 | TRBJ1-2 | - | TRBV30 | TGTGCCTGGAGTGGATCAGACTATGGCTACACCTTC | CAWSGSDYGYTF
- | 11 | TRBJ2-5 | - | TRBV6-6 | TGTGCCAGCAGTTATGGGGAGACCCAGTACTTC | CASSYGETQYF
- | 15 | TRBJ2-3 | - | TRBV7-2 | TGTGCCAGCAGCTTGGGGACGGGGTACACAGATACGCAGTATTTT | CASSLGTGYTDTQYF